This T cell receptor (beta chain) was found in a study of patients and donors after allogeneic stem cell transplantation. TCRdb independently ran MiXCR on the RT-PCR reads; one entry per CDR3 protein. This table holds 90,000 to 120,000 distinct CDR3 sequences, around 33% found once. V dropped 4 bases and J dropped 7 bases, with 11 bases sitting between them. Germline lookup yields CDR1 ENHRY and CDR2 SYGVKD. The CDR3 extends over 14 amino acids. The rearrangement joins TRBV10-3 to TRBJ1-6, with D maybe TRBD1 (5 bases). Material: blood, either unsorted or a sorted T cell fraction (not recorded which). The TCR comes from a human donor who was either an allogeneic HSCT recipient or a stem cell or donor lymphocyte infusion donor (not recorded which). It is not recorded whose cells these are; they may come from a transplant donor. CDR3 region: CAISAGMGNSPLHF. The CDR3 DNA sequence: TGTGCCATCAGTGCAGGGATGGGAAATTCACCCCTCCACTTT.